This T cell receptor beta chain was captured in a study of cytomegalovirus exposure and HLA in healthy donors. Whereas donors were nominally healthy upon sampling, unrecorded immune exposures were probable. PCR employed 60 Vbeta and 13 Jbeta primers. The repertoire was sequenced with immunoSEQ multiplex PCR; TCRdb's copy has only in-frame clones and lacks some. The sample yields roughly 150,000 clones, just under 80% seen once. V dropped 3 bases and J dropped 3; count of bases not matched to a gene: 3. Per germline, CDR1 MGHRA and CDR2 YSYEKL. The CDR3 sequence is 14 residues long. The chain recombines TRBV4-1 with TRBJ2-5, with 8 bases identical to TRBD1. Sequencing was performed on PBMCs. This clonotype originated in a young man in good health and CMV-seropositive. The CDR3 bases are TGCGCCAGCAGCCAGCAGGGGGCGAAAGAGACCCAGTACTTC. Residues: CASSQQGAKETQYF.